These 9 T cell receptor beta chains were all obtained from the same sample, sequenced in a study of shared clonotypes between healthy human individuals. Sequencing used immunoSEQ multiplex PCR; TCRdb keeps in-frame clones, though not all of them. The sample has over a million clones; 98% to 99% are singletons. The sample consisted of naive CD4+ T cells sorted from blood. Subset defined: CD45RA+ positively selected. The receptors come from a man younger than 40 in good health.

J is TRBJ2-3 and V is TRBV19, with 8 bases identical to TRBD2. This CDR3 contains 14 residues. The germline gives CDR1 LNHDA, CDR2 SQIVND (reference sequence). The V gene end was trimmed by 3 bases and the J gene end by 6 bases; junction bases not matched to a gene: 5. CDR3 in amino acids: CASSMGRGVDTQYF. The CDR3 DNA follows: TGTGCCAGTAGTATGGGGCGGGGGGTGGATACGCAGTATTTT.

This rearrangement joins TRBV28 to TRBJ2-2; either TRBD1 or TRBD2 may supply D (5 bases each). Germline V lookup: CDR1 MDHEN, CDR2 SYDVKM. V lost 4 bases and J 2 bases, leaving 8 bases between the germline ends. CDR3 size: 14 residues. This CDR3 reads CASSYGGNTGELFF. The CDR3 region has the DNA TGTGCCAGCAGTTATGGGGGTAACACCGGGGAGCTGTTTTTT.

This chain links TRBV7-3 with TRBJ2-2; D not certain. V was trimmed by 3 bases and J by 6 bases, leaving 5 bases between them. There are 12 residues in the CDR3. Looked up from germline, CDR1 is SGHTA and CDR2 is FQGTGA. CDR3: CASSFAAGELFF. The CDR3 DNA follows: TGTGCCAGCAGCTTTGCGGCCGGGGAGCTGTTTTTT.

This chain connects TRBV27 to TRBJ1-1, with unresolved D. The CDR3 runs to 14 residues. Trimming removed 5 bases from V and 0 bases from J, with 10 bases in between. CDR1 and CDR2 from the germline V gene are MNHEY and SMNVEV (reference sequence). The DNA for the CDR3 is TGTGCCAGCAGTGTCCTTGGGGTGAACACTGAAGCTTTCTTT. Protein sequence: CASSVLGVNTEAFF.

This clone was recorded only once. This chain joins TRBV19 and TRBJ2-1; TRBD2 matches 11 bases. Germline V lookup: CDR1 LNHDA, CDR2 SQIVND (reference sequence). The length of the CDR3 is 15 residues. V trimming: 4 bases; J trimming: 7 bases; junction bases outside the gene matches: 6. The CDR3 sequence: CASSKLAGVNNEQFF. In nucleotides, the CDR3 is TGTGCCAGTAGTAAACTAGCGGGAGTTAATAATGAGCAGTTCTTC.

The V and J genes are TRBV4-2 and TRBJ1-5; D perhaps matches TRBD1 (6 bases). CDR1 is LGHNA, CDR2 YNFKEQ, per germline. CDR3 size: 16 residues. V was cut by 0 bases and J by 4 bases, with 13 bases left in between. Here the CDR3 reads CASSQDFTGANQPQHF. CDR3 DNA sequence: TGTGCCAGCAGCCAAGATTTTACGGGGGCAAATCAGCCCCAGCATTTT.

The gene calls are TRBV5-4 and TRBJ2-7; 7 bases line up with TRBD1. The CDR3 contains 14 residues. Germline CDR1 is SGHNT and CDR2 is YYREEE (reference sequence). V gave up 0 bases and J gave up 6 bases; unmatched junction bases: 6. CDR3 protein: CASSLEGAEGEQYF. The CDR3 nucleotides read TGTGCCAGCAGCTTGGAGGGGGCCGAGGGCGAGCAGTACTTC.

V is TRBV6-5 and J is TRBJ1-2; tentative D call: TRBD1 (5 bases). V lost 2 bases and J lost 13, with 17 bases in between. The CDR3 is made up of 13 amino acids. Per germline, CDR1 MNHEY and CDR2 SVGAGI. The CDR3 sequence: CASSYGQGGRGTF. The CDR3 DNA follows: TGTGCCAGCAGTTACGGGCAGGGAGGCCGAGGCACCTTC.

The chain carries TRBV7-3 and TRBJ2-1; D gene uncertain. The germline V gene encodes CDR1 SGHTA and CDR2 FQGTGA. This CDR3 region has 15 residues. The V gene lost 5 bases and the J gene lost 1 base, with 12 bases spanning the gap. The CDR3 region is CASSPDRLSYNEQFF. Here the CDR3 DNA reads TGTGCCAGCAGCCCCGATAGGTTGTCCTACAATGAGCAGTTCTTC.